Many counts were recorded for the clone carrying this T cell receptor (beta chain). Its matching antigen is unknown. The sample comes from a study of identical twins. Template switching added a universal primer site, and cDNA bore unique molecular identifiers. TCRdb re-analysed the 5' RACE reads in MiXCR, keeping a single row per CDR3 protein. The table lists around 200,000 distinct CDR3 sequences, approximately 9% of them singletons. Study results and limitations: Models predicted too little out-of-frame TCR alpha sharing in monozygotic twins. Twins shared beta out-of-frame sequences in excess, but this excess was weaker. Out-of-frame alpha sequences common to twins exhibited a surplus of low generation probability.

Sample: memory (CD45RO+) T cells sorted from blood. The source is a woman aged 18 to 35 in good health.

CDR3 in amino acids: CATSRGQSHNEQFF. Written as DNA, the CDR3 is TGTGCCACCAGCAGAGGTCAAAGCCACAATGAGCAGTTCTTC. This chain links TRBV15 with TRBJ2-1; D uncertain. Trimming took 1 base from V and 5 from J, leaving 9 bases between them. CDR3 length equals 14 residues. Germline V gene data show CDR1 as LNHNV and CDR2 as YYDKDF (reference sequence).